This T cell receptor (beta chain) came from a study of cytotoxic CD8 clonotypes in ibrutinib-treated CLL. Study details: In all, about a dozen patients were relapsed/refractory, approximately 16 were treatment-naive and 17 were IGHV unmutated.

This clone came up once. The CDR3 spans 15 residues. CDR1 is MNHEY, CDR2 SMNVEV, per germline (reference sequence). V lost 0 bases to trimming and J lost 3 bases, with 8 bases between them. Clones were sequenced by immunoSEQ multiplex PCR, and TCRdb holds only the in-frame ones, with some missing. The table includes roughly 220,000 clones, approximately 75% detected once. The rearrangement joins TRBV27 to TRBJ1-4; D is ambiguous. Sample: PBMCs, taken after 12 months of ibrutinib treatment. The source of this sequence is a human donor with chronic lymphocytic leukemia. The CDR3 nucleotides are TGTGCCAGCAGTTTATCTGGTTTTGCTAATGAAAAACTGTTTTTT. Its translation: CASSLSGFANEKLFF.